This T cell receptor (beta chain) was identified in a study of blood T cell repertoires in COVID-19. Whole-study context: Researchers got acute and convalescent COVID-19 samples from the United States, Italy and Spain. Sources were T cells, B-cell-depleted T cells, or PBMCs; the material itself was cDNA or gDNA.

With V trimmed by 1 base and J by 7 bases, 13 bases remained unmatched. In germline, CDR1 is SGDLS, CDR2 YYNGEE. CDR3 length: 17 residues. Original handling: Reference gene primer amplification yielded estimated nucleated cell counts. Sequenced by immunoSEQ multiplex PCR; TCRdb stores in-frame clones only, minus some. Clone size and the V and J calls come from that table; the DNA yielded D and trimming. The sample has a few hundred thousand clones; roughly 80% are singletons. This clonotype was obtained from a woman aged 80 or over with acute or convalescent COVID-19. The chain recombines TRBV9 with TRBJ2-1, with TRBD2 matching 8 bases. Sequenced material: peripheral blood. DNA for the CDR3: TGTGCCAGCAGCGTAACCCGAATAGCGGGATACGGGAATGAGCAGTTCTTC. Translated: CASSVTRIAGYGNEQFF.